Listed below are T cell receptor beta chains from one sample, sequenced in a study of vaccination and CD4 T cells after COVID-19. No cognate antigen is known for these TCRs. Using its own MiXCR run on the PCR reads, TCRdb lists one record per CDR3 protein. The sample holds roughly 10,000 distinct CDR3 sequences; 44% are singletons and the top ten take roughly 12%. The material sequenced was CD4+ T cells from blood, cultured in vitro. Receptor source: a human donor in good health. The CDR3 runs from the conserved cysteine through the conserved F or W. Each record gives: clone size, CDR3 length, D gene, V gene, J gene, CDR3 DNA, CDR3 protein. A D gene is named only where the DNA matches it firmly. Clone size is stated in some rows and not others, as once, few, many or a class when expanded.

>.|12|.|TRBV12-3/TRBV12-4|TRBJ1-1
TGTGCCAGCAGTAAGGGGCCCCTGGGCGGTTTCTTT
CASSKGPLGGFF
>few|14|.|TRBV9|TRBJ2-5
TGTGCCAGCAGCGTAGGGATGGCTGGCGAGACCCAGTACTTC
CASSVGMAGETQYF
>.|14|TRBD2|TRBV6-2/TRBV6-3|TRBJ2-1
TGTGCCAGCAAACCAACGGGGAGGGGTGATGAGCAGTTCTTC
CASKPTGRGDEQFF
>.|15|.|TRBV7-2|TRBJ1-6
TGTGCCAGCAGCTCCGAGAGGGTTCGTAATTCACCCCTCCACTTT
CASSSERVRNSPLHF
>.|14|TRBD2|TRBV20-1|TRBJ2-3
TGCAGTGCGTGGGCAGCGGGAAGCACAGATACGCAGTATTTT
CSAWAAGSTDTQYF
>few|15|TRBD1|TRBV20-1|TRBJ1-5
TGCAGTGCTAGAGCCACCGGGACAGGGGATCAGCCCCAGCATTTT
CSARATGTGDQPQHF
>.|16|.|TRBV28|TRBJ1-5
TGTGCCAGCAGTTTAGGGAGGACTTATAGCAATCAGCCCCAGCATTTT
CASSLGRTYSNQPQHF
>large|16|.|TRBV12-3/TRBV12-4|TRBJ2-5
TGTGCCAGCAGTTTAGCGAGGGGGGCAATCGGAGAGACCCAGTACTTC
CASSLARGAIGETQYF
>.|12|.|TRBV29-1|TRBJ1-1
TGCAGCGTTGGGGGGAGGGACACTGAAGCTTTCTTT
CSVGGRDTEAFF
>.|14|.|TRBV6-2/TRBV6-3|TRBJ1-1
TGTGCCAGCCAGCCGGGACGGGAGAACACTGAAGCTTTCTTT
CASQPGRENTEAFF
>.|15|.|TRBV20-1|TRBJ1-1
TGCAGTGCGAGACGTCGGCCGGCGGGGCTCACTGAAGCTTTCTTT
CSARRRPAGLTEAFF
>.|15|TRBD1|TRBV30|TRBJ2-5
TGTGCCTGGAGTCCCATAGGACAGGTTGGAGAGACCCAGTACTTC
CAWSPIGQVGETQYF
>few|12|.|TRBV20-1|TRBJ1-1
TGCAGTGCTAGAGGGGCTAACACTGAAGCTTTCTTT
CSARGANTEAFF
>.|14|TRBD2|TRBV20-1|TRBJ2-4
TGCAGTGCGCCCTCCCTAGCGGACAAAAACATTCAGTACTTC
CSAPSLADKNIQYF
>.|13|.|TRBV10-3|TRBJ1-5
TGTGCCATCAAGACAGAGGGCAATCAGCCCCAGCATTTT
CAIKTEGNQPQHF
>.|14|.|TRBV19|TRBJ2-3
TGTGCCAGTAGTATCGGGGGAGAGGAAGATACGCAGTATTTT
CASSIGGEEDTQYF
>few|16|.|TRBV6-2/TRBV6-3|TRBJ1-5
TGTGCCAGCAGCCGCCTGGACGGGTATAGCAATCAGCCCCAGCATTTT
CASSRLDGYSNQPQHF
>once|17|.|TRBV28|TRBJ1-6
TGTGCCAGCAGTTTGGGCAGTACGAGCTCCTATAATTCACCCCTCCACTTT
CASSLGSTSSYNSPLHF
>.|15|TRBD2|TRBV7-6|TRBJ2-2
TGTGCCAGCAGCTTAATCGCGGGAGGCTCCGGGGAGCTGTTTTTT
CASSLIAGGSGELFF
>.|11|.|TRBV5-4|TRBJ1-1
TGTACTTCGGGGGATCGCACTGAAGCTTTCTTT
CTSGDRTEAFF
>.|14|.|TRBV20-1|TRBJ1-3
TGCAGTGCTAGAGATCGTGTTGGACCCAACACCATATATTTT
CSARDRVGPNTIYF
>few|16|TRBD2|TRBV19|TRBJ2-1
TGTGCCAGTAGTATAGGTCTGCTAGCGGCCCACAATGAGCAGTTCTTC
CASSIGLLAAHNEQFF
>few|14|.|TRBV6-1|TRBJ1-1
TGTGCCAGCAGTGAAGGAGTGTTGGGTTCTGAAGCTTTCTTT
CASSEGVLGSEAFF
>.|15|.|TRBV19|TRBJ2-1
TGTGCCAGTAGTAGGGACGGAGCTCAGTACAATGAGCAGTTCTTC
CASSRDGAQYNEQFF
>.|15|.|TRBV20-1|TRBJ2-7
TGCAGTGCCCTAGGGTTCGATTCGGGATCCTACGAGCAGTACTTC
CSALGFDSGSYEQYF
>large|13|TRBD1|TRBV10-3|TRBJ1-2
TGTGCCACTACGACAGGGGGCGACTATGGCTACACCTTC
CATTTGGDYGYTF
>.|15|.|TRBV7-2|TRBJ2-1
TGTGCCAGCAGCTTAGCGGGATTAGCCTACAATGAGCAGTTCTTC
CASSLAGLAYNEQFF
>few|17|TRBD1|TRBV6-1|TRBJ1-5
TGTGCCAGCAGTGGCCCCCCAGGACAGGGAAGCAATCAGCCCCAGCATTTT
CASSGPPGQGSNQPQHF
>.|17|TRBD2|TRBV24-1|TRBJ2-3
TGTGCCACCAGTGATTTTTGGCGGGGGGGAGGCACAGATACGCAGTATTTT
CATSDFWRGGGTDTQYF
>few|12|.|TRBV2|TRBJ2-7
TGTGCCAGCAGTGAACAGGAGTACGAGCAGTACTTC
CASSEQEYEQYF
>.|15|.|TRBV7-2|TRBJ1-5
TGTGCCAGCAGCTCGGGACCGAATAGCAATCAGCCCCAGCATTTT
CASSSGPNSNQPQHF
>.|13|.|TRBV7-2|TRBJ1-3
TGTGCCAGCAGCTTAATTAGCAAACACACCATATATTTT
CASSLISKHTIYF
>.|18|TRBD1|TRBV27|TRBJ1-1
TGTGCCAGCAGTTTATTCTCATTAGGGGGCGGTTCGAACACTGAAGCTTTCTTT
CASSLFSLGGGSNTEAFF
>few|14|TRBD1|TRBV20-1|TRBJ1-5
TGCAGTGCTCGGGACAGGGTGGGTGGTCAGCCCCAGCATTTT
CSARDRVGGQPQHF
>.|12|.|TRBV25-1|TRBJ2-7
TGTGCCAGCAGTGAATCCAAATACGAGCAGTACTTC
CASSESKYEQYF
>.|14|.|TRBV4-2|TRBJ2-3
TGTGCCAGCAGCCAAGAATCACTCCGAGATACGCAGTATTTT
CASSQESLRDTQYF
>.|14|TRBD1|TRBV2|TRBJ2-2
TGTGCCAGCGCACCGGGACAGCGCACCGGGGAGCTGTTTTTT
CASAPGQRTGELFF
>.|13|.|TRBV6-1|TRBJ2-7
TGTGCCAGCACTAAGCGGCTCTCCTACGAGCAGTACTTC
CASTKRLSYEQYF
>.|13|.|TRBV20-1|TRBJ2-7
TGCAGTGCTAGATTTAACTCCAACTACGAGCAGTACTTC
CSARFNSNYEQYF
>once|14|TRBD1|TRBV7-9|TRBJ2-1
TGTGCCAGCAGCCTCGGGACAGGGGTTCTGGAGCAGTTCTTC
CASSLGTGVLEQFF
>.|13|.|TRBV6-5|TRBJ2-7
TGTGCCAGCAGTTACTCCAGCTCCTACGAGCAGTACTTC
CASSYSSSYEQYF
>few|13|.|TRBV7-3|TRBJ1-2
TGTGCCAGCAGCCCCGCCCGGGGCTATGGCTACACCTTC
CASSPARGYGYTF
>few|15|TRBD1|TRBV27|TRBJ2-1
TGTGCCAGCGGGTCTAACAGGGGGCGGGGTAATGAGCAGTTCTTC
CASGSNRGRGNEQFF
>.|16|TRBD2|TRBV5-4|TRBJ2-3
TGTGCCAGCAGCTCGGTCAGCGGGAGGGCCTCCGATACGCAGTATTTT
CASSSVSGRASDTQYF
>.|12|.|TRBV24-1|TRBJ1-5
TGTGCCACCACAAATAGCAATCAGCCCCAGCATTTT
CATTNSNQPQHF
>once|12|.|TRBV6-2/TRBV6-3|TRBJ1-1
TGTGCCAGCAGTTACCGAAGCACTGAAGCTTTCTTT
CASSYRSTEAFF
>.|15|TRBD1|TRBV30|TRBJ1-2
TGTGCCTGGAGAATGGGACAGGGAGTAGACTATGGCTACACCTTC
CAWRMGQGVDYGYTF
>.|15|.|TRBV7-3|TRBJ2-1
TGTGCCAGCAGCCCACTGCCGGGAGTACTTAATGAGCAGTTCTTC
CASSPLPGVLNEQFF
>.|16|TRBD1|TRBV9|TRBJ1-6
TGTGCCAGCAGCGCCGCGGTCAGGGGGCGGAATTCACCCCTCCACTTT
CASSAAVRGRNSPLHF
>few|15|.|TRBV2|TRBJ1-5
TGTGCCAGCAGCAGGGACTCCGCGGGCAATCAGCCCCAGCATTTT
CASSRDSAGNQPQHF